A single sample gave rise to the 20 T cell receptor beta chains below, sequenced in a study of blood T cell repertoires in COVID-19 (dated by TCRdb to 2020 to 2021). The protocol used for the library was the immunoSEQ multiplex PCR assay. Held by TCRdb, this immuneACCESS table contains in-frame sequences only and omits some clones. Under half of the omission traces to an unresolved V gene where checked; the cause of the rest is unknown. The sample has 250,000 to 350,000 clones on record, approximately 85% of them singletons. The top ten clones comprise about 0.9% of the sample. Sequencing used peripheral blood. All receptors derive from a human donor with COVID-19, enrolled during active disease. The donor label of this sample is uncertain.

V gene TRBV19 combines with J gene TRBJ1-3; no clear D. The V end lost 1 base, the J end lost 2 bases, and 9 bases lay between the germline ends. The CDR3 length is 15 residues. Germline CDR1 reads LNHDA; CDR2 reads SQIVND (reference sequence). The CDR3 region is CASSIGGSAGNTIYF. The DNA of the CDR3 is TGTGCCAGTAGTATAGGTGGCAGCGCTGGAAACACCATATATTTT. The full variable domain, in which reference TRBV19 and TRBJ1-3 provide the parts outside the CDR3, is DGGITQSPKYLFRKEGQNVTLSCEQNLNHDAMYWYRQDPGQGLRLIYYSQIVNDFQKGDIAEGYSVSREKKESFPLTVTSAQKNPTAFYLCASSIGGSAGNTIYFGEGSWLTVV.

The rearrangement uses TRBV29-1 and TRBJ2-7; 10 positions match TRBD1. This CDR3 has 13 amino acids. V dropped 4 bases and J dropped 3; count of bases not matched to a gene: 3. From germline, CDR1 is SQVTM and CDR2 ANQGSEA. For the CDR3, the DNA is TGCAGCGTTGGGTGGACAGGGGGCTACGAGCAGTACTTC. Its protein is CSVGWTGGYEQYF.

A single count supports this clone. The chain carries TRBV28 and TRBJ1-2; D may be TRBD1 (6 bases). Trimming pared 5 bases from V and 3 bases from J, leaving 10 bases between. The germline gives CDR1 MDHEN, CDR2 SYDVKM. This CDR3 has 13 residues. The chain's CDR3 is CASSPYRDYGYTF. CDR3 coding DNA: TGTGCCAGCAGTCCGTACAGGGACTATGGCTACACCTTC.

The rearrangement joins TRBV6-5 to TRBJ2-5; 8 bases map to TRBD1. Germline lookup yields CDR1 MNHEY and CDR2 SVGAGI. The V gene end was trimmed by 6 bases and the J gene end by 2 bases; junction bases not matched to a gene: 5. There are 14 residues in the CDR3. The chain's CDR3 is CASRLGQGQETQYF. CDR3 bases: TGTGCCAGCAGGCTAGGACAGGGTCAAGAGACCCAGTACTTC.

CDR3 region: CASRQPTGVGNIQYF. As DNA, the CDR3 is TGTGCCAGCAGACAACCGACAGGGGTCGGAAACATTCAGTACTTC. The chain carries TRBV6-5 and TRBJ2-4, with 8 positions matching TRBD1. CDR3 length: 15 amino acids. Germline-derived CDR1 and CDR2 are MNHEY and SVGAGI. V shed 6 bases, J shed 6 bases, and the junction held 10 bases outside the gene matches.

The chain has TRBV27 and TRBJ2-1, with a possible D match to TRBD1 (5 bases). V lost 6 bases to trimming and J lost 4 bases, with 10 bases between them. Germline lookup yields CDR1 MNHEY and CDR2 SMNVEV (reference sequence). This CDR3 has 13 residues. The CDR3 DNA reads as TGTGCCAGCAGGACAGTTCGATACAATGAGCAGTTCTTC. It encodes CASRTVRYNEQFF.

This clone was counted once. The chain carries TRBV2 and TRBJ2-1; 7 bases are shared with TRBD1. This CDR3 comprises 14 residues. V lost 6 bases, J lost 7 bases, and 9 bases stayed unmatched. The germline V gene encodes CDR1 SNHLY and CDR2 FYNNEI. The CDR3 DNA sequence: TGTGCCAGCAGGACAGGGATTGTGGTTAATGAGCAGTTCTTC. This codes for CASRTGIVVNEQFF.

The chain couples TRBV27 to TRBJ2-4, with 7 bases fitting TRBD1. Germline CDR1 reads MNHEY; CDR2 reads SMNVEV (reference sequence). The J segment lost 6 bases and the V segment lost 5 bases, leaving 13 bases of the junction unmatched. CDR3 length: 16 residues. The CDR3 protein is CASSAQAGTARNIQYF. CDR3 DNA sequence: TGTGCCAGCAGTGCGCAAGCCGGGACAGCACGAAACATTCAGTACTTC.

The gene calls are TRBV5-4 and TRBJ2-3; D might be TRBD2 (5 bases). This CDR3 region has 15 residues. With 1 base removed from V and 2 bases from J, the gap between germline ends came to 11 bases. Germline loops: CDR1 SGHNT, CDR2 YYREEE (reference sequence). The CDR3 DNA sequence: TGTGCCAGCAGCTTGCCCGGGATTCACACAGATACGCAGTATTTT. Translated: CASSLPGIHTDTQYF.

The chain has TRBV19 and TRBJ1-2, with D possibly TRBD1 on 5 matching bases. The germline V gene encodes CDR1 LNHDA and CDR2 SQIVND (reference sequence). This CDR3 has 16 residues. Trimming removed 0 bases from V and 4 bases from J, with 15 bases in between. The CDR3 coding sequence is TGTGCCAGTAGTATAGATTTAGTTTCAGGGCCCTATGGCTACACCTTC. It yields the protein CASSIDLVSGPYGYTF.

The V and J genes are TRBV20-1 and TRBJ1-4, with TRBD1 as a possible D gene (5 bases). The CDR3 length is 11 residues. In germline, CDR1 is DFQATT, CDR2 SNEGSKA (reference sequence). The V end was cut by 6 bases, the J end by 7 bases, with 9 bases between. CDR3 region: CSAPDSEKLFF. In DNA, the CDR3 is TGCAGTGCCCCTGACAGTGAAAAACTGTTTTTT.

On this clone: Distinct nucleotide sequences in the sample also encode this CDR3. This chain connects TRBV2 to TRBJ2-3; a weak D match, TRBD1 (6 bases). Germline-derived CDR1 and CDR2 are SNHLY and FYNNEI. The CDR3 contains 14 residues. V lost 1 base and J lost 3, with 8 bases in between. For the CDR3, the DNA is TGTGCCAGCAGTGAAGGAGGGGGTACAGATACGCAGTATTTT. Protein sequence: CASSEGGGTDTQYF.

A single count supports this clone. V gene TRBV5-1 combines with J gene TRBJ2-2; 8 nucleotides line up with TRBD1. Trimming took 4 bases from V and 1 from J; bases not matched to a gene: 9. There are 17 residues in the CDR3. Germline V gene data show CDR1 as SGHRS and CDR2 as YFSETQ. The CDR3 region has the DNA TGCGCCAGCAGCCTGTCGGCCGGGACAGGGAACACCGGGGAGCTGTTTTTT. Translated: CASSLSAGTGNTGELFF. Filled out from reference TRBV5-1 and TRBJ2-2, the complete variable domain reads KAGVTQTPRYLIKTRGQQVTLSCSPISGHRSVSWYQQTPGQGLQFLFEYFSETQRNKGNFPGRFSGRQFSNSRSEMNVSTLELGDSALYLCASSLSAGTGNTGELFFGEGSRLTVL.

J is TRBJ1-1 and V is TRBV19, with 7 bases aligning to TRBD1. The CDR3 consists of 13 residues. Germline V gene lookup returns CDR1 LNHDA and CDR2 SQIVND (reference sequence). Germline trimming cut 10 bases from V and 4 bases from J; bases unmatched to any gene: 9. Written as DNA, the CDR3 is TGTGCCACCGGGGACAGAGGGGGCACTGAAGCTTTCTTT. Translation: CATGDRGGTEAFF.

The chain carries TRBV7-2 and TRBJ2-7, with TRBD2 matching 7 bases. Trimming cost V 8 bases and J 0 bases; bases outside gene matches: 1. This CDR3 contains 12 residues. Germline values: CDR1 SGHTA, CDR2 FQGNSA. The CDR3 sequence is CASGGVSYEQYF. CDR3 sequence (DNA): TGTGCCAGCGGGGGGGTCTCCTACGAGCAGTACTTC.

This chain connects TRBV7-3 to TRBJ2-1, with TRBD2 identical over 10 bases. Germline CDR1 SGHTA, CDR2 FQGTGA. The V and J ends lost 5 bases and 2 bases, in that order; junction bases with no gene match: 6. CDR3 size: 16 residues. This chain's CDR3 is CASSPIAGGTYNEQFF. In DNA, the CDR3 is TGTGCCAGCAGCCCTATAGCGGGAGGAACCTACAATGAGCAGTTCTTC.

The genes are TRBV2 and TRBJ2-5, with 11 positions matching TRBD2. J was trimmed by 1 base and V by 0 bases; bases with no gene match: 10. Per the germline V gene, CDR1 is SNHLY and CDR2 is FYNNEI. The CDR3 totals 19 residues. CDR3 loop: CASSEASASGGLIQETQYF. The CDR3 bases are TGTGCCAGCAGTGAAGCGTCGGCTAGCGGGGGGCTCATCCAAGAGACCCAGTACTTC.

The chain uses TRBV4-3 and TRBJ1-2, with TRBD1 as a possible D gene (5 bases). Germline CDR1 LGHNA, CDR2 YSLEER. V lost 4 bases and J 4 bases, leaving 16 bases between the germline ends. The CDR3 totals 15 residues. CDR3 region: CASSPIPLQGYGYTF. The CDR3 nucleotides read TGCGCCAGCAGCCCCATCCCCCTCCAGGGCTATGGCTACACCTTC.

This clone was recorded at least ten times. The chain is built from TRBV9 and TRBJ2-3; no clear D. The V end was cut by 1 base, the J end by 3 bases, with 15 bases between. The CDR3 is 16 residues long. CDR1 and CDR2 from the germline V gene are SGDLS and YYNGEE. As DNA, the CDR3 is TGTGCCAGCAGCGTAAATGAGGCACTGGAGACAGATACGCAGTATTTT. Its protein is CASSVNEALETDTQYF.

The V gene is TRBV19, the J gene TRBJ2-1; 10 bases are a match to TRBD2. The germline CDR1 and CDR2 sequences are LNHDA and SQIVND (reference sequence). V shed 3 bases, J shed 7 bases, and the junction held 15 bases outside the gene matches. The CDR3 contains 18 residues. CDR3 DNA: TGTGCCAGTAGTATGTTTGTACTAGCGGGACGCGTACGGAATGAGCAGTTCTTC. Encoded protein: CASSMFVLAGRVRNEQFF.